These 29 T cell receptor beta chains were all obtained from the same sample, sequenced in a study of regulatory T cells in long-lasting Graves disease. For TCR beta, libraries came from iRepertoire HTBI primers and Arm-PCR of CDR3 regions. A single record per CDR3 protein comes from TCRdb applying MiXCR to the multiplex PCR reads. The table lists over 650,000 distinct CDR3 sequences, approximately 31% of them singletons. Time point denoted: persistent/refractory GD, antithyroid drugs over 5 years with positive TRAb. Extracted PBMC RNA gave rise to the TCR library. Material: peripheral blood mononuclear cells (PBMCs), obtained when the disease was refractory, from a patient treated with antithyroid drugs. Receptor source: a female donor with Graves disease.

This clonotype was counted only a few times. The chain carries TRBV12-3 or TRBV12-4 and TRBJ1-5; 7 nucleotides line up with TRBD1. This CDR3 comprises 15 residues. V was clipped by 6 bases and J by 2 bases; unmatched bases: 7. The CDR3 nucleotides read TGTGCCAGCAGGCAAAACAGGGGCGGCAATCAGCCCCAGCATTTT. The encoded protein is CASRQNRGGNQPQHF.

The V and J genes are TRBV20-1 and TRBJ1-1; D remains unclear. Germline loops: CDR1 DFQATT, CDR2 SNEGSKA (reference sequence). The CDR3 is made up of 15 amino acids. The V and J ends lost 5 bases and 3 bases respectively, with 19 bases between them. The chain's CDR3 is CSALPRTGIHTEAFF. The CDR3 nucleotides are TGCAGTGCTCTCCCTCGGACGGGGATCCACACTGAAGCTTTCTTT.

The V and J genes are TRBV27 and TRBJ1-5, with D hard to call. V gave up 11 bases and J gave up 0 bases, with 11 bases separating them. The germline V gene encodes CDR1 MNHEY and CDR2 SMNVEV (reference sequence). The CDR3 length is 13 residues. As DNA, the CDR3 is TGTGCCGGCGTTTTATATAGCAATCAGCCCCAGCATTTT. It yields the protein CAGVLYSNQPQHF.

This clonotype was seen a few times. V gene TRBV6-5 combines with J gene TRBJ1-1, with D perhaps TRBD1 (6 bases). The CDR3 contains 18 residues. V was pared by 0 bases and J by 7 bases, with 24 bases between. Germline CDR1 MNHEY, CDR2 SVGAGI. The CDR3 protein is CASSYSKTGPSLLVEAFF. CDR3 DNA: TGTGCCAGCAGTTACTCGAAGACAGGACCGTCGCTGCTTGTTGAAGCTTTCTTT.

This clonotype has more than one count but fewer than ten. The chain has TRBV5-1 and TRBJ2-7; 10 positions agree with TRBD2. CDR1 SGHRS and CDR2 YFSETQ come from the germline V gene. This CDR3 spans 16 amino acids. J lost 1 base, V lost 2 bases, and 6 bases had no gene match. CDR3 sequence (DNA): TGCGCCAGCAGCTTTGGTAGCGGGAGGTCGTCCTACGAGCAGTACTTC. Its protein product is CASSFGSGRSSYEQYF.

This clonotype was picked up many times. CDR3 residues: CASRTRDYSNQPQHF. The CDR3 DNA reads TGTGCCAGTAGGACCAGGGACTATAGCAATCAGCCCCAGCATTTT. V usage is TRBV19 and J usage is TRBJ1-5, with D perhaps matching TRBD1 (5 bases). Germline values: CDR1 LNHDA, CDR2 SQIVND (reference sequence). This CDR3 region has 15 residues. V dropped 6 bases and J dropped 0 bases, with 12 bases sitting between them.

This rearrangement joins TRBV5-1 to TRBJ2-2; no firm D call. The V gene lost 1 base and the J gene lost 4 bases, with 8 bases spanning the gap. CDR1 and CDR2 (germline): SGHRS, YFSETQ. CDR3 length equals 14 residues. CDR3 sequence reads: CASSLQSVTGELFF. In DNA, the CDR3 is TGCGCCAGCAGCTTGCAATCCGTCACCGGGGAGCTGTTTTTT. The whole variable domain, remainder taken from reference TRBV5-1 and TRBJ2-2, is KAGVTQTPRYLIKTRGQQVTLSCSPISGHRSVSWYQQTPGQGLQFLFEYFSETQRNKGNFPGRFSGRQFSNSRSEMNVSTLELGDSALYLCASSLQSVTGELFFGEGSRLTVL.

Only a few counts were recorded for this clonotype. This chain joins TRBV3-1 and TRBJ2-5; D is unclear. This CDR3 has 12 residues. V shed 1 base and J shed 14 bases, with 14 bases lying between them. Germline V gene lookup returns CDR1 LGHDT and CDR2 YNNKEL (reference sequence). The DNA for the CDR3 is TGTGCCAGCAGCCAAGGATCCGACTCTCAATACTTC. This gives the protein CASSQGSDSQYF.

V is TRBV20-1 and J is TRBJ1-5, with a possible D match to TRBD2 (6 bases). The assigned J gene may be wrong: the sequence end matches TRBJ2-3 better. In germline, CDR1 is DFQATT, CDR2 SNEGSKA (reference sequence). The CDR3 is made up of 15 amino acids. CDR3 protein: CSASRTAGRNQPQYF. The CDR3 region has the DNA TGCAGTGCTAGTAGAACCGCGGGGCGCAATCAGCCCCAGTATTTT.

This clonotype was recorded a few times. V usage is TRBV20-1 and J usage is TRBJ2-5; 7 bases align to TRBD1. The CDR3 consists of 17 residues. V lost 0 bases to trimming and J lost 3 bases; unmatched junction nucleotides: 13. The germline gives CDR1 DFQATT, CDR2 SNEGSKA (reference sequence). CDR3 sequence reads: CSARDLSPGQQEETQYF. The CDR3 region has the DNA TGCAGTGCTAGAGATCTCTCCCCGGGACAGCAAGAAGAGACCCAGTACTTC.

Only a few counts were recorded for this clonotype. The genes are TRBV12-3 or TRBV12-4 and TRBJ2-2; maybe TRBD2 (6 bases). This CDR3 has 15 amino acids. The V gene lost 2 bases and the J gene lost 5 bases, with 12 bases spanning the gap. DNA of the CDR3: TGTGCCAGCAGTTTACGTGGGGACTCTACCGGGGAGCTGTTTTTT. Its translation: CASSLRGDSTGELFF.

V usage is TRBV6-5 and J usage is TRBJ1-1, with D unresolved. Germline V lookup: CDR1 MNHEY, CDR2 SVGAGI. V was shortened by 0 bases and J by 0 bases, with 8 bases between the two germline ends. The length of the CDR3 is 15 residues. CDR3 sequence reads: CASSYSNSMNTEAFF. In DNA, the CDR3 is TGTGCCAGCAGTTACTCGAACAGCATGAACACTGAAGCTTTCTTT.

This clonotype was detected once. The gene calls are TRBV19 and TRBJ1-5; D not resolved. There are 14 residues in the CDR3. V was shortened by 4 bases and J by 2 bases, with 9 bases between the two germline ends. The germline V gene encodes CDR1 LNHDA and CDR2 SQIVND (reference sequence). The CDR3 loop reads CASSTLVGNQPQHF. The CDR3 nucleotides read TGTGCCAGTAGTACTTTGGTTGGCAATCAGCCCCAGCATTTT.

This clonotype was seen a few times. This chain joins TRBV29-1 and TRBJ2-7; D may correspond to TRBD1 or TRBD2 (5 bases each). Germline V lookup: CDR1 SQVTM, CDR2 ANQGSEA. V shed 7 bases and J shed 7 bases, with 17 bases lying between them. The CDR3 sequence is 12 residues long. The CDR3 spells CSAWGSAQEQYF. DNA for the CDR3: TGCAGCGCGTGGGGGAGCGCACAAGAGCAGTACTTC.

The V call is TRBV6-5, the J call TRBJ2-5; D uncertain. CDR3 length: 16 residues. With 0 bases removed from V and 4 bases from J, the gap between germline ends came to 15 bases. Looked up from germline, CDR1 is MNHEY and CDR2 is SVGAGI. CDR3 residues: CASSYSIFGKRETQYF. The CDR3 nucleotides read TGTGCCAGCAGTTACTCGATTTTTGGAAAGAGAGAGACCCAGTACTTC.

This clonotype was counted only a few times. This chain joins TRBV6-2 or TRBV6-3 and TRBJ2-4, with 13 bases lining up with TRBD2. The ends lost 6 bases at V and 0 bases at J; junction bases unmatched: 11. This CDR3 region has 19 residues. Germline CDR1 is MNHEY and CDR2 is SVGEGT. This CDR3 reads CASSPTGLAGLTAKNIQYF. Written as DNA, the CDR3 is TGTGCCAGCAGCCCTACGGGACTAGCGGGACTCACAGCCAAAAACATTCAGTACTTC.

Only one count was recorded for this clonotype. A read error may be the cause here, since a much bigger clone is one base away. Likely a read error: the CDR3 ends without its conserved phenylalanine or tryptophan. The rearrangement joins TRBV11-2 to TRBJ1-5, with D maybe TRBD1 (6 bases). This CDR3 has 18 amino acids. CDR1 is SGHAT, CDR2 FQNNGV, per germline. V gave up 5 bases and J gave up 1 base, with 21 bases separating them. The CDR3 sequence: CASSPGDKLTASNQPQHL. The CDR3 DNA reads TGTGCCAGCAGCCCAGGGGACAAGCTAACTGCCAGCAATCAGCCCCAGCATCTT.

V is TRBV6-1 and J is TRBJ1-5; tentative D call: TRBD1 (5 bases). V gave up 6 bases and J gave up 2 bases, with 14 bases separating them. CDR3 length equals 15 residues. Germline V gives CDR1 MNHNS, CDR2 SASEGT. Here the CDR3 DNA reads TGTGCCAGCAGGCAACGCCCGGGGGGCAATCAGCCCCAGCATTTT. Protein sequence: CASRQRPGGNQPQHF.

The J gene is TRBJ1-1, the V gene TRBV6-1, with D perhaps TRBD1 (5 bases). The CDR3 covers 15 residues. V was pared by 6 bases and J by 3 bases, with 17 bases between. Germline lookup yields CDR1 MNHNS and CDR2 SASEGT. This CDR3 reads CASSPLRQGYTEAFF. The DNA of the CDR3 is TGTGCCAGCAGCCCCCTGCGGCAGGGCTACACTGAAGCTTTCTTT.

The chain has TRBV11-2 and TRBJ2-3; no firm D call. Trimming cost V 2 bases and J 4 bases, with 4 bases left between them. CDR3 length: 12 amino acids. Germline V gives CDR1 SGHAT, CDR2 FQNNGV. The CDR3 DNA is TGTGCCAGCAGCTTACTCCCAGATACGCAGTATTTT. This encodes CASSLLPDTQYF.

This clonotype has ten or more counts. The rearrangement uses TRBV2 and TRBJ2-7, with D perhaps TRBD2 (6 bases). Per germline, CDR1 SNHLY and CDR2 FYNNEI. The length of the CDR3 is 15 residues. The germline V and J ends were trimmed by 7 bases and 3 bases, with 19 bases remaining between them. Here the CDR3 reads CASMQEGRGSYEQYF. The CDR3 region has the DNA TGTGCCAGCATGCAAGAGGGGCGGGGCAGCTACGAGCAGTACTTC.

The chain is built from TRBV20-1 and TRBJ2-3, with TRBD2 identical over 12 bases. The CDR3 spans 14 residues. The trim removed 6 bases at V and 3 bases at J, leaving 4 bases unmatched. Germline CDR1 is DFQATT and CDR2 is SNEGSKA (reference sequence). The CDR3 DNA is TGCAGTGCGCAGACTAGCGGGAGAACAGATACGCAGTATTTT. This codes for CSAQTSGRTDTQYF.

The chain couples TRBV20-1 to TRBJ2-7; 9 bases are shared with TRBD1. The ends lost 8 bases at V and 8 bases at J; junction bases unmatched: 16. The CDR3 is made up of 14 amino acids. Per the germline V gene, CDR1 is DFQATT and CDR2 is SNEGSKA (reference sequence). The CDR3 loop reads CSLSTGVQGAKQYF. CDR3 nucleotide sequence: TGCAGTCTTAGCACGGGGGTACAGGGGGCAAAGCAGTACTTC.

The CDR3 here is CASSKGQGDTEAFF. The CDR3 nucleotides read TGTGCCAGCAGTAAGGGGCAGGGAGACACTGAAGCTTTCTTT. The gene calls are TRBV2 and TRBJ1-1; D is possibly TRBD1 (5 bases). CDR3 length equals 14 residues. Germline V CDR1 and CDR2: SNHLY, FYNNEI. The germline V and J ends were trimmed by 5 bases and 3 bases, with 13 bases remaining between them.

The V call is TRBV5-1, the J call TRBJ1-2, with 10 positions matching TRBD1. Germline CDR1 is SGHRS and CDR2 is YFSETQ. The CDR3 totals 14 residues. The junction had 3 bases not matched to a gene; V was cut back by 1 base and J by 6 bases. The CDR3 bases are TGCGCCAGCAGCTTGATGGGACAGGGGAATGGCTACACCTTC. It encodes CASSLMGQGNGYTF.

The chain has TRBV12-3 or TRBV12-4 and TRBJ2-5; 8 nucleotides match TRBD2. The CDR3 is made up of 14 amino acids. Trimming at V came to 6 bases and at J to 5 bases, leaving 8 bases not matched to a gene. The DNA for the CDR3 is TGTGCCAGCAGACTAGCGGTCATGGGGGAGACCCAGTACTTC. Translation gives CASRLAVMGETQYF.

The rearrangement joins TRBV12-3 or TRBV12-4 to TRBJ1-1; tentatively, D is TRBD1 (5 bases). V lost 5 bases and J lost 6, with 19 bases in between. The CDR3 is 15 residues long. In nucleotides, the CDR3 is TGTGCCAGCAGTCTCCTGGAGGGGTTGATGGCTGAAGCTTTCTTT. Translation: CASSLLEGLMAEAFF.

The chain has TRBV2 and TRBJ1-5; D ambiguous. CDR1 and CDR2 from the germline V gene are SNHLY and FYNNEI. The CDR3 is 15 residues long. V lost 2 bases, J lost 2 bases, and 10 bases lay in between. Written as DNA, the CDR3 is TGTGCCAGCAGTGAAAGGGAAGTCGGCAATCAGCCCCAGCATTTT. Amino acids: CASSEREVGNQPQHF.

This clonotype has more than one count but fewer than ten. The J gene is TRBJ1-6, the V gene TRBV7-3; possibly TRBD1 for D (5 bases). Trimming left V 0 bases short and J 7 bases short, with 10 bases between. The CDR3 contains 15 residues. Germline values: CDR1 SGHTA, CDR2 FQGTGA. The DNA for the CDR3 is TGTGCCAGCAGCTTAACTTCGGGGGGGAATTCACCCCTCCACTTT. It is translated as CASSLTSGGNSPLHF.